This entry lists 11 T cell receptor beta chains sequenced from one sample in a study of T cell responses to AZD1222 COVID-19 vaccine. Clones were read by immunoSEQ multiplex PCR, and TCRdb kept only the in-frame ones, dropping some. The data contain roughly 100,000 clones, approximately 90% of them singletons. The sequences come from peripheral blood, collected on day 0 of AZD1222 vaccination. These receptors were obtained from an adult in good health.

This chain links TRBV28 with TRBJ1-5; the D gene is possibly TRBD1 (6 bases). Between the trimmed V and J ends, which lost 2 bases and 5 bases, there was a span of 10 bases. Per the germline V gene, CDR1 is MDHEN and CDR2 is SYDVKM. This CDR3 comprises 14 residues. CDR3 in amino acids: CASSLRQADQPQHF. Here the CDR3 DNA reads TGTGCCAGCAGTTTAAGACAGGCTGATCAGCCCCAGCATTTT.

This clone appeared once. This chain joins TRBV9 and TRBJ2-5; TRBD2 agrees at 9 bases. CDR1 and CDR2 (germline): SGDLS, YYNGEE. The V and J ends lost 0 bases and 4 bases, in that order; junction bases with no gene match: 7. This CDR3 has 16 residues. CDR3 bases: TGTGCCAGCAGCGTAGGGTTAGCGGGAGTACGAGAGACCCAGTACTTC. Protein sequence: CASSVGLAGVRETQYF.

V gene TRBV28 combines with J gene TRBJ2-2; D tentatively fits TRBD1 or TRBD2 (6 bases each). Germline V lookup: CDR1 MDHEN, CDR2 SYDVKM. There are 17 residues in the CDR3. Deletions cut 3 bases from V and 6 bases from J, with 20 bases between. The chain's CDR3 is CASSLLRGQGRPGELFF. For the CDR3, the DNA is TGTGCCAGCAGTTTGTTGAGGGGACAAGGGAGGCCCGGGGAGCTGTTTTTT.

The DNA for the CDR3 is TGTGCCAGCAGCTTCGACAGGGTTCGCGCTGAAGCTTTCTTT. The encoded protein is CASSFDRVRAEAFF. This chain links TRBV7-2 with TRBJ1-1; 7 bases line up with TRBD1. This CDR3 contains 14 residues. V was clipped by 3 bases and J by 6 bases; unmatched bases: 7. The germline V gene encodes CDR1 SGHTA and CDR2 FQGNSA.

The V and J genes are TRBV3-1 (or the pseudogene TRBV3-2) and TRBJ1-5; D is possibly TRBD1 (6 bases). This CDR3 comprises 14 residues. Between the trimmed V and J ends, which lost 6 bases and 2 bases, there was a span of 11 bases. Germline CDR1 and CDR2: LGHDT and YNNKEL (reference sequence). CDR3 in DNA: TGTGCCAGCAGTTACGGACAGCGCAATCAGCCCCAGCATTTT. The encoded protein is CASSYGQRNQPQHF.

V is TRBV7-8 and J is TRBJ1-1; 9 bases line up with TRBD1. The CDR3 totals 15 residues. V gave up 2 bases and J gave up 4 bases; unmatched junction bases: 5. The V gene's germline CDR1 is SGHVS and CDR2 FQNEAQ. DNA of the CDR3: TGTGCCAGCAGCTTATGGGACAGGGAGTCCACTGAAGCTTTCTTT. Translated: CASSLWDRESTEAFF.

This clone is a singleton in its sample. The J gene is TRBJ2-2, the V gene TRBV6-5; D gene ambiguous. The CDR3 spans 13 residues. Trimming removed 7 bases at V and 5 bases at J, with 11 bases between. Per germline, CDR1 MNHEY and CDR2 SVGAGI. The CDR3 DNA is TGTGCCAGCACGGGCAGTTTGACCGGGGAGCTGTTTTTT. Its translation is CASTGSLTGELFF.

As DNA, the CDR3 is TGTGCCAGCAGTTACTCGTCCTCCTACAATGAGCAGTTCTTC. Its protein is CASSYSSSYNEQFF. This sequence joins TRBV6-5 and TRBJ2-1; no firm D call. V shed 0 bases and J shed 0 bases, with 3 bases lying between them. The germline V gene encodes CDR1 MNHEY and CDR2 SVGAGI. CDR3 length equals 14 residues.

This rearrangement joins TRBV6-5 to TRBJ1-1; 7 bases match TRBD1. Germline values: CDR1 MNHEY, CDR2 SVGAGI. This CDR3 spans 12 amino acids. Trimming cost V 7 bases and J 10 bases; bases outside gene matches: 9. CDR3 residues: CASTLTGEAAFF. The CDR3 coding sequence is TGTGCCAGCACTCTAACAGGGGAGGCAGCTTTCTTT.

The rearrangement links TRBV3-1 (or the pseudogene TRBV3-2) to TRBJ1-6; D remains ambiguous. Trimming removed 0 bases from V and 9 bases from J, with 12 bases in between. CDR1 is LGHDT and CDR2 is YNNKEL in the germline V gene (reference sequence). This CDR3 is built from 15 residues. As DNA, the CDR3 is TGTGCCAGCAGCCAAGATCGGTCCGTTAGTTCACCCCTCCACTTT. Translating gives CASSQDRSVSSPLHF.

This chain links TRBV7-2 with TRBJ2-2; D remains ambiguous. The germline gives CDR1 SGHTA, CDR2 FQGNSA. The CDR3 covers 15 residues. Between the trimmed V and J ends, which lost 4 bases and 0 bases, there was a span of 9 bases. CDR3 sequence: CASSSQMTNTGELFF. For the CDR3, the DNA is TGTGCCAGCAGCTCCCAAATGACGAACACCGGGGAGCTGTTTTTT.